This TCR beta chain comes out of a study of CD8 T cells in Susac syndrome. CDR3 length: 15 amino acids. V dropped 5 bases and J dropped 1 base, with 14 bases sitting between them. Germline assignment: CDR1 SGHTA and CDR2 FQGNSA. RNA in amounts of roughly 0.45 to 1 ug was reverse transcribed with random hexamers. MiXCR, applied by TCRdb to the immunoSEQ multiplex PCR reads, yields one record per CDR3 protein. Of 170,000 or so distinct CDR3 sequences listed, about 96% are singletons. Source material: CD4+ T cells from PBMCs. The chain has TRBV7-2 and TRBJ1-2; D unclear. This clonotype was sampled from a human donor with Susac syndrome. CDR3: CASSVRLAGNYGYTF. The CDR3 bases are TGTGCCAGCAGCGTCCGATTAGCTGGTAACTATGGCTACACCTTC.